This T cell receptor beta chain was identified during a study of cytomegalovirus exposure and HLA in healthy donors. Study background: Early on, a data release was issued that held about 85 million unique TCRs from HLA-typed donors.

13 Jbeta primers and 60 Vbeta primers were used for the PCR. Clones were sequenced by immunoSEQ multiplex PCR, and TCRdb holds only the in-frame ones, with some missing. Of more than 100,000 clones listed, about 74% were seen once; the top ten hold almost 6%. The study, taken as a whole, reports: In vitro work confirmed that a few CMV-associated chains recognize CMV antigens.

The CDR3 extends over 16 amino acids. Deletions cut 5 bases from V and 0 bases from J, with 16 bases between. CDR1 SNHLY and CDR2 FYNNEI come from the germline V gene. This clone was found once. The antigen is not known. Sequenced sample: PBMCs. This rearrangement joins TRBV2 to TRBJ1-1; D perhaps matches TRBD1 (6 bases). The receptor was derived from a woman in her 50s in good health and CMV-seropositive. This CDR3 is CASSRERTDMNTEAFF. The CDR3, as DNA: TGTGCCAGCAGTCGAGAACGGACAGATATGAACACTGAAGCTTTCTTT.